Listed below are T cell receptor beta chains from one sample, sequenced in a study of control samples from healthy donors and cancer patients. Profiling relied on immunoSEQ multiplex PCR, and the TCRdb table lists in-frame clones only, not all of them. Among some 22,000 clones listed, around 80% were seen once. Sequencing was performed on PBMCs. The receptors come from a man aged 60 to 75 with colorectal cancer. Both conserved end residues are part of each CDR3. Each record gives: CDR3 DNA, CDR3 protein, D gene, clone size, V gene, J gene. The D gene is left open where the match is weak. Expanded clones are given a class, and other clones once, few, many or no size at all.

CDR3 DNA: TGTGCCTGGGGGTTCCGGGGACAGGGAGTAAGTCAGCCCCAGCATTTT
CDR3 protein: CAWGFRGQGVSQPQHF
D gene: TRBD1
clone size: NA
V gene: TRBV30
J gene: TRBJ1-5

CDR3 DNA: TGTGCCACCAGTGATGGCGACGGTTACTCCTACAATGAGCAGTTCTTC
CDR3 protein: CATSDGDGYSYNEQFF
D gene: NA
clone size: NA
V gene: TRBV24-1
J gene: TRBJ2-1

CDR3 DNA: TGTGCCAGCAGCATAAGGAGGGGCCTGAACACTGAAGCTTTCTTT
CDR3 protein: CASSIRRGLNTEAFF
D gene: NA
clone size: NA
V gene: TRBV6-5
J gene: TRBJ1-1

CDR3 DNA: TGTGCCACCAGTGATTCGACTAGCGCAGATACGCAGTATTTT
CDR3 protein: CATSDSTSADTQYF
D gene: TRBD2
clone size: NA
V gene: TRBV24-1
J gene: TRBJ2-3

CDR3 DNA: TGTGCCAGCGGGAGCTACAATGAGCAGTTCTTC
CDR3 protein: CASGSYNEQFF
D gene: NA
clone size: NA
V gene: TRBV7-6
J gene: TRBJ2-1

CDR3 DNA: TGTGCCAGTAGGGGCAGGGGGCCCGACAATGAGCAGTTCTTC
CDR3 protein: CASRGRGPDNEQFF
D gene: TRBD1
clone size: NA
V gene: TRBV19
J gene: TRBJ2-1

CDR3 DNA: TGTGCCAGTAGTAGGGGGACAGGGAACACTGAAGCTTTCTTT
CDR3 protein: CASSRGTGNTEAFF
D gene: TRBD1
clone size: NA
V gene: TRBV19
J gene: TRBJ1-1

CDR3 DNA: TGTGCCAGCAGTCATTCTACCGGGACTAGCGGTGGATTAGCCAAAAACATTCAGTACTTC
CDR3 protein: CASSHSTGTSGGLAKNIQYF
D gene: TRBD2
clone size: once
V gene: TRBV2
J gene: TRBJ2-4

CDR3 DNA: TGCGCCAGCAGCCCCAGTGGCCCAAACCAACGGTATGGCTACACCTTC
CDR3 protein: CASSPSGPNQRYGYTF
D gene: NA
clone size: NA
V gene: TRBV5-1
J gene: TRBJ1-2

CDR3 DNA: TGTGCCAGCAGCCGCTGGGCAGATACGCAGTATTTT
CDR3 protein: CASSRWADTQYF
D gene: NA
clone size: NA
V gene: TRBV7-6
J gene: TRBJ2-3

CDR3 DNA: TGTGCCAGCGGTATCGAGGGAATTTCACCCCTCCACTTT
CDR3 protein: CASGIEGISPLHF
D gene: NA
clone size: NA
V gene: TRBV7-9
J gene: TRBJ1-6

CDR3 DNA: TGCGCCAGCAGTAGGGGCGAGAACACTGAAGCTTTCTTT
CDR3 protein: CASSRGENTEAFF
D gene: NA
clone size: NA
V gene: TRBV4-3
J gene: TRBJ1-1

CDR3 DNA: TGTGCCAGCAGCGTTACTTGGGTGCGAGAGACCCAGTACTTC
CDR3 protein: CASSVTWVRETQYF
D gene: NA
clone size: NA
V gene: TRBV7-2
J gene: TRBJ2-5

CDR3 DNA: TGTGCCAGCAGCCCGCTACGGTTCCGGGACAGGGGGAGGTACATTCAGTACTTC
CDR3 protein: CASSPLRFRDRGRYIQYF
D gene: TRBD1
clone size: NA
V gene: TRBV7-2
J gene: TRBJ2-4

CDR3 DNA: TGTGCCAGCAGTGAAGGGGCAGGGGGGGTCCACACTGAAGCTTTCTTT
CDR3 protein: CASSEGAGGVHTEAFF
D gene: TRBD1
clone size: NA
V gene: TRBV2
J gene: TRBJ1-1

CDR3 DNA: TGTGCCAGCTCACCGAGCAGGGTTGACATTCAGTACTTC
CDR3 protein: CASSPSRVDIQYF
D gene: NA
clone size: NA
V gene: TRBV18
J gene: TRBJ2-4

CDR3 DNA: TGTGCCAGCAACATACAGGGGGCTAACACTGAAGCTTTCTTT
CDR3 protein: CASNIQGANTEAFF
D gene: TRBD1
clone size: NA
V gene: TRBV6-5
J gene: TRBJ1-1

CDR3 DNA: TGTGCCAGCAGTTACGGCGTAGGGGGGGGCTACACCTTC
CDR3 protein: CASSYGVGGGYTF
D gene: NA
clone size: NA
V gene: TRBV6-5
J gene: TRBJ1-2

CDR3 DNA: TGTGCCAGCAGCTTAGATGCAGGGGGAGTGGGTACTGAAGCTTTCTTT
CDR3 protein: CASSLDAGGVGTEAFF
D gene: TRBD1
clone size: NA
V gene: TRBV11-2
J gene: TRBJ1-1

CDR3 DNA: TGTGCCAGCTCACGCACCGGGACAGGGAACACTGAAGCTTTCTTT
CDR3 protein: CASSRTGTGNTEAFF
D gene: TRBD1
clone size: NA
V gene: TRBV18
J gene: TRBJ1-1

CDR3 DNA: TGCGCCAGCAGTGAGAATAGTCTCGGGACGATGGCCGGGGAGCTGTTTTTT
CDR3 protein: CASSENSLGTMAGELFF
D gene: NA
clone size: NA
V gene: TRBV10-1
J gene: TRBJ2-2

CDR3 DNA: TGTGCCAGCAGTTTAAGGACAGGCCGAGCTAACTATGGCTACACCTTC
CDR3 protein: CASSLRTGRANYGYTF
D gene: TRBD1
clone size: NA
V gene: TRBV6-2/TRBV6-3
J gene: TRBJ1-2

CDR3 DNA: TGTGCCAGTAGTCGACAGGATTTGAACACCGGGGAGCTGTTTTTT
CDR3 protein: CASSRQDLNTGELFF
D gene: NA
clone size: NA
V gene: TRBV19
J gene: TRBJ2-2

CDR3 DNA: TGCAGCGTTGGGCAGGGGGCTTTGAACACTGAAGCTTTCTTT
CDR3 protein: CSVGQGALNTEAFF
D gene: TRBD1
clone size: NA
V gene: TRBV29-1
J gene: TRBJ1-1

CDR3 DNA: TGCAGCGTTGAAATGGGACAGGGGGACTCCTACGAGCAGTACTTC
CDR3 protein: CSVEMGQGDSYEQYF
D gene: TRBD1
clone size: few
V gene: TRBV29-1
J gene: TRBJ2-7

CDR3 DNA: TGTGCCAGCAGTTACTCAACCTTCTCGGGGAATTCACCCCTCCACTTT
CDR3 protein: CASSYSTFSGNSPLHF
D gene: NA
clone size: once
V gene: TRBV6-2/TRBV6-3
J gene: TRBJ1-6

CDR3 DNA: TGTGCCAGCAGCCAAGGTAGGGGGACTGAAGCTTTCTTT
CDR3 protein: CASSQGRGTEAFF
D gene: NA
clone size: NA
V gene: TRBV3-1/TRBV3-2
J gene: TRBJ1-1